This entry is about one TCR beta chain. Its cognate antigen has yet to be identified. No base qualities exist here, and no much larger clone lies one base off it. TCRbeta CDR3 regions were amplified from genomic DNA by means of the immunoSEQ Assay, a bias-controlled multiplex PCR. The study's processing was this. The number of nucleated cells in each sample was estimated from the amplification of reference gene primers within the assay. Sequence reads were collapsed and filtered to measure the absolute abundance of every unique TCRbeta CDR3 rearrangement. For each sample, productive Simpson clonality was calculated as the square root of Simpson's diversity index across productive rearrangements. TCRdb re-hosts the immuneACCESS table, in-frame sequences only. Its copies lack some clones; in the studies checked, an unresolved V gene accounts for under half of them, and the cause for the rest is not known. The DNA was the basis for D and trimming; V, J and clone size are from that table. The sample table contains about 310,000 clones; only one count was recorded for around 89% of them. Over 3.5% of the sample is taken by the ten largest.

In the prospective study, participants were 18 to 89 years old, resided in about two dozen geographic areas of the United States, and were enrolled through a virtual design. Cohort assignment in the prospective study relied on participant-reported clinical history from a screening survey and a study questionnaire. Mobile phlebotomists in the prospective study collected whole blood, serum and a nasopharyngeal or oropharyngeal swab from every participant. Prospective study participants could optionally give additional blood draws and questionnaires over an approximately 2-month period. Before DNA extraction, prospective study blood samples were shipped either frozen or at room temperature. The sample is drawn from a study of blood T cell repertoires in COVID-19 (dated by TCRdb to about 2020). About the full investigation: Samples from collaborators originated in the United States, Italy and Spain and spanned both the acute and convalescent phases of COVID-19. The material from the prospective study consisted of cDNA or gDNA derived from T cells, B-cell-depleted T cells, or PBMCs. Where HLA class I and class II types were available, the types were taken from metadata supplied by the sample provider, not from assay-based typing. The repertoires were released in a freely available public database meant as a resource for research on the immune response to SARS-CoV-2. Deeply sampled blood TCRbeta repertoires from subjects exposed to, actively infected with, or recovered from COVID-19 were included in the dataset. Sample metadata almost always included a de-identified subject ID, COVID-19 status, age in years and sex. The samples were drawn from two sources: the first 160 participants of the ongoing ImmuneRACE study, and 1,200 or so subjects contributed by 6 global collaborators. Study-wide conclusions, independent of this receptor: The amount of clinical and demographic metadata varied by source and participant and was provided uncurated.

Sequencing input: PBMCs or T cells enriched from blood (not recorded which). The receptor was isolated from a young woman with acute COVID-19.

In nucleotide form, the sequence is TGTGCCAGCAGCAAAGCAGACAGGGGGCGAACGAACACTGAAGCTTTCTTT. Its protein reads: CASSKADRGRTNTEAFF. Rearrangement joined TRBV21-1 to TRBJ1-1; the D call of TRBD1 is as the table states it, not checked on the DNA. TRBV21-1 is labeled a pseudogene. Its CDR3 holds 17 amino acids, cysteine through phenylalanine. The kept DNA is CDR3 alone, 51 bases in frame from the first base.